The 15 T cell receptor beta chains reported below all come from one sample, sequenced in a study of blood T cell repertoires in COVID-19. Repertoires were generated with immunoSEQ multiplex PCR, while TCRdb's copy carries only in-frame clones and drops some. Among about 230,000 clones, approximately 87% were seen once, and the ten largest hold approximately 3%. Input material: PBMCs or T cells enriched from blood (not recorded which). These receptors all come from a woman aged 45-60 years in a cohort exposed to, infected with or recovered from COVID-19 (not recorded which).

CDR3 DNA sequence: TGTGCCAGCAGACTGCAAGGGAAGTCGGGAGCCACCCTCCACTTT. This sequence encodes CASRLQGKSGATLHF. The rearrangement links TRBV28 to TRBJ1-6, with unresolved D. Trimming left V 6 bases short and J 14 bases short, with 23 bases between. Germline V gene lookup returns CDR1 MDHEN and CDR2 SYDVKM. This CDR3 comprises 15 residues.

The chain recombines TRBV4-1 with TRBJ1-5, with D unclear. The CDR3 is made up of 16 amino acids. The V end lost 1 base, the J end lost 0 bases, and 10 bases lay between the germline ends. CDR1 is MGHRA and CDR2 is YSYEKL in the germline V gene. The CDR3 DNA is TGCGCCAGCAGCCAAGTCTCTGCGAGTAGCAATCAGCCCCAGCATTTT. It encodes CASSQVSASSNQPQHF.

This clone was counted only a few times. V gene TRBV7-2 combines with J gene TRBJ2-7; perhaps TRBD1 as D (6 bases). The germline CDR1 and CDR2 sequences are SGHTA and FQGNSA. The germline V and J ends were trimmed by 3 bases and 2 bases, with 11 bases remaining between them. This CDR3 is built from 14 residues. The CDR3 loop is CASSFQGKAYEQYF. The DNA for the CDR3 is TGTGCCAGCAGCTTTCAGGGGAAGGCCTACGAGCAGTACTTC.

The sample holds one count of this clone. The CDR3 nucleotides read TGTGCCAGTAGTTCTGATGCAGGTGGGAGTCAGCCCCAGCATTTT. Its protein product is CASSSDAGGSQPQHF. The gene calls are TRBV19 and TRBJ1-5; D unresolved. Trimming stripped 5 bases from V and 6 bases from J, with 17 bases between. In germline, CDR1 is LNHDA, CDR2 SQIVND (reference sequence). The CDR3 runs to 15 residues.

This clone was picked up many times. This chain connects TRBV11-2 to TRBJ1-1; D perhaps matches TRBD1 (5 bases). V lost 1 base and J 5 bases, leaving 17 bases between the germline ends. The germline CDR1 and CDR2 sequences are SGHAT and FQNNGV. This CDR3 spans 16 amino acids. In DNA, the CDR3 is TGTGCCAGCAGCTTAGGTACATCGGGGGATGGTACTGAAGCTTTCTTT. It codes for CASSLGTSGDGTEAFF.

This rearrangement joins TRBV5-1 to TRBJ2-7; weak D call: TRBD2 (5 bases). Germline values: CDR1 SGHRS, CDR2 YFSETQ. The CDR3 covers 12 residues. The V and J ends lost 4 bases and 12 bases respectively, with 17 bases between them. The CDR3 here is CASSQRSEEAYF. CDR3 sequence (DNA): TGCGCCAGCAGCCAGCGGTCAGAGGAAGCGTACTTC.

The chain couples TRBV7-2 to TRBJ2-7, with 9 positions matching TRBD1. V lost 3 bases to trimming and J lost 5 bases; unmatched junction nucleotides: 2. CDR3 length equals 13 residues. The germline CDR1 and CDR2 sequences are SGHTA and FQGNSA. CDR3 sequence (DNA): TGTGCCAGCAGCTTTACAGGGGGCGACGAGCAGTACTTC. Encoded protein: CASSFTGGDEQYF.

In this sample, this clone turned up once. This chain joins TRBV19 and TRBJ1-6; the match to TRBD1 covers 10 bases. The CDR3 loop spans 17 amino acids. J was trimmed by 1 base and V by 4 bases; bases with no gene match: 4. Germline V lookup: CDR1 LNHDA, CDR2 SQIVND (reference sequence). The CDR3 spells CASSTDRGQSYNSPLHF. For the CDR3, the DNA is TGTGCCAGTAGTACTGACAGGGGGCAATCCTATAATTCACCCCTCCACTTT.

The chain links TRBV4-3 to TRBJ1-5, with unresolved D. With 4 bases removed from V and 0 bases from J, the gap between germline ends came to 16 bases. CDR3 length: 17 amino acids. Per the germline V gene, CDR1 is LGHNA and CDR2 is YSLEER. The DNA of the CDR3 is TGCGCCAGCAGCCTTCAGCAGGTCACCTATAGCAATCAGCCCCAGCATTTT. As protein: CASSLQQVTYSNQPQHF.

The rearrangement links TRBV10-2 to TRBJ1-2; TRBD1 is a possible D gene (6 bases). Germline loops: CDR1 WSHSY, CDR2 SAAADI. V was pared by 2 bases and J by 6 bases, with 13 bases between. The CDR3 has 14 residues. CDR3 sequence: CASSERGGADGYTF. CDR3 bases: TGCGCCAGCAGTGAGAGGGGGGGGGCCGATGGCTACACCTTC.

This clone was detected a few times. The chain carries TRBV3-1 (or the pseudogene TRBV3-2) and TRBJ1-5; 8 bases map to TRBD1. The J segment lost 6 bases and the V segment lost 1 base, leaving 5 bases of the junction unmatched. The CDR3 loop spans 15 amino acids. Germline assignment: CDR1 LGHDT and CDR2 YNNKEL (reference sequence). CDR3 sequence (DNA): TGTGCCAGCAGCCAAGTACAGGGGGTTAGTCAGCCCCAGCATTTT. Translated, it gives CASSQVQGVSQPQHF.

V is TRBV4-3 and J is TRBJ2-2, with unresolved D. V was clipped by 2 bases and J by 1 base, with 14 bases between them. This CDR3 spans 17 amino acids. Germline CDR1 reads LGHNA; CDR2 reads YSLEER. The CDR3, as DNA: TGCGCCAGCAGCCAACACTCCCGGCGAGGGAACACCGGGGAGCTGTTTTTT. It translates to CASSQHSRRGNTGELFF.

The rearrangement links TRBV19 to TRBJ1-2; maybe TRBD1 (6 bases). This CDR3 has 15 amino acids. Trimming removed 5 bases at V and 6 bases at J, with 19 bases between. CDR1 LNHDA and CDR2 SQIVND come from the germline V gene (reference sequence). CDR3 amino acids: CASSANRARMNGYTF. CDR3 nucleotide sequence: TGTGCCAGTAGTGCCAACAGGGCCCGAATGAATGGCTACACCTTC.

The CDR3 coding sequence is TGTGCCAGCAGCATCGGGGGTTTTGGAGAGACCCAGTACTTC. Translation gives CASSIGGFGETQYF. The chain uses TRBV9 and TRBJ2-5, with TRBD2 as a possible D gene (6 bases). Trimming pared 4 bases from V and 4 bases from J, leaving 14 bases between. This CDR3 has 14 residues. CDR1 and CDR2 from the germline V gene are SGDLS and YYNGEE.

This chain links TRBV5-1 with TRBJ1-4; D is undetermined. V dropped 0 bases and J dropped 0 bases, with 12 bases sitting between them. Per germline, CDR1 SGHRS and CDR2 YFSETQ. This CDR3 comprises 17 residues. CDR3 nucleotides: TGCGCCAGCAGCTTGGGGGCCTCAGGATCAACTAATGAAAAACTGTTTTTT. This codes for CASSLGASGSTNEKLFF.